This TCR beta chain was sequenced during a study of PD-1 blockade in classical Hodgkin lymphoma. Profiling relied on immunoSEQ multiplex PCR, and the TCRdb table lists in-frame clones only, not all of them. The table has over 25,000 clones, over 80% seen once; the top ten hold 20% to 25%. CDR3 size: 13 residues. Germline V lookup: CDR1 SEHNR, CDR2 FQNEAQ (reference sequence). Trimming pared 2 bases from V and 6 bases from J, leaving 8 bases between. Each of the patients experienced relapse following autologous stem cell transplantation, and their brentuximab vedotin exposure differed. Findings of the study overall: Those patients who began receiving nivolumab less than 1 year after ASCT had lower diversity, and they were excluded. While CD8+ TCR diversity did not rise significantly by C4D1, CD4+ TCR diversity did.

On this clone: The antigen is unknown.

The receptor comes from a human donor with classical Hodgkin lymphoma. The V and J genes are TRBV7-9 and TRBJ2-1; D is uncertain. This sample comprised peripheral blood mononuclear cells (PBMCs), obtained before the second cycle of nivolumab. CDR3 DNA sequence: TGTGCCAGCAGCTTACCGAGCCCCAATGAGCAGTTCTTC. Its protein product is CASSLPSPNEQFF.